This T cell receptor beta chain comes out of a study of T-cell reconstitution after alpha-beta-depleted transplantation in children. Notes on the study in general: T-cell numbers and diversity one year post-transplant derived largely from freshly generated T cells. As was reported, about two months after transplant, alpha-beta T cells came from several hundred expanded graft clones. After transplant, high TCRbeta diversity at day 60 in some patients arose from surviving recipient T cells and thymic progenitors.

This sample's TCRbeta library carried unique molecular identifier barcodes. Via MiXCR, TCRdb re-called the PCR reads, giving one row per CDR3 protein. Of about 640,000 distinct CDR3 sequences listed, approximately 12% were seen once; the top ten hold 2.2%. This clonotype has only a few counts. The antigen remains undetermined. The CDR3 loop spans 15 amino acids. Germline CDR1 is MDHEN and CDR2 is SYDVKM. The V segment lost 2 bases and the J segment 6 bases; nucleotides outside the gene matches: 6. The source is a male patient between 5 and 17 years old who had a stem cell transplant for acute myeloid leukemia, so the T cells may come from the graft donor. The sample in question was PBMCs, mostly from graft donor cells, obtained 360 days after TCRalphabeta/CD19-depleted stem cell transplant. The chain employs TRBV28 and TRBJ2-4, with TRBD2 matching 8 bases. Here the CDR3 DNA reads TGTGCCAGCAGTTTACCCCGGGGGGGGCTAAACATTCAGTACTTC. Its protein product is CASSLPRGGLNIQYF.